This T cell receptor (beta chain) came from a study of cytomegalovirus exposure and HLA in healthy donors. Measured with immunoSEQ multiplex PCR; TCRdb has only the in-frame clones, and not every one. The table shows roughly 150,000 clones, with 75% to 90% occurring only once. The V end was cut by 1 base, the J end by 8 bases, with 11 bases between. CDR3 length equals 13 residues. Germline V CDR1 and CDR2: GTSNPN, SVGIG (reference sequence). This clone was recorded once. The clonotype comes from a woman aged 18-29 years in good health and CMV-seronegative. The sequencing input was PBMCs. J is TRBJ1-4 and V is TRBV30; possible D gene TRBD1, 6 bases. CDR3: CAWSEAGAEKLFF. In nucleotides, the CDR3 is TGTGCCTGGAGTGAGGCGGGGGCCGAAAAACTGTTTTTT.